This passage covers 10 T cell receptor beta chains from one sample sequenced in a study of molecular identifiers for immune sequencing clone quantification. TCRdb itself ran the PCR reads through MiXCR, one entry per CDR3 protein. The data show more than 250,000 distinct CDR3 sequences, with about 20% seen just once and approximately 0.8% held by the top ten. The sample taken for sequencing was naive CD8+ T cells from blood, with Jurkat cell RNA spiked in. Subset denoted: FACS-sorted CD8+CD4-CCR7+CD45RA+ naive T cells. The receptor source for this set is a human donor in good health. Some libraries in this study had Jurkat cell RNA spiked in.

This clonotype has at least ten counts. This chain links TRBV29-1 with TRBJ1-1; unclear D gene. V was trimmed by 4 bases and J by 3 bases, leaving 9 bases between them. CDR1 is SQVTM, CDR2 ANQGSEA, per germline. The CDR3 loop spans 12 amino acids. In DNA form, the CDR3 reads TGCAGCGTTGCGGCAGTTGACACTGAAGCTTTCTTT. Protein sequence: CSVAAVDTEAFF.

V is TRBV7-9 and J is TRBJ2-1, with 7 bases that match TRBD2. Germline V gives CDR1 SEHNR, CDR2 FQNEAQ (reference sequence). The CDR3 loop spans 15 amino acids. J gave up 6 bases and V 4 bases, and 9 bases lay outside the gene matches. The CDR3 sequence: CASSSSAGDINEQFF. DNA for the CDR3: TGTGCCAGCAGCTCCTCCGCGGGGGATATCAATGAGCAGTTCTTC.

Remarks on this clonotype: A much larger clone lies one base from this, so it may be a read error. V gene TRBV27 combines with J gene TRBJ1-2; D remains ambiguous. CDR3 length equals 13 residues. Germline loops: CDR1 MNHEY, CDR2 SMNVEV (reference sequence). The CDR3 sequence is CASSLSVYYGYAF. CDR3 nucleotide sequence: TGTGCCAGCAGTTTATCAGTCTACTATGGCTACGCCTTC.

This clonotype has ten or more counts. V gene TRBV7-9 combines with J gene TRBJ1-1; 7 nucleotides align to TRBD1. V was clipped by 0 bases and J by 5 bases; unmatched bases: 9. From germline, CDR1 is SEHNR and CDR2 FQNEAQ (reference sequence). This CDR3 is 16 amino acids long. DNA for the CDR3: TGTGCCAGCAGCTTAGCGCTTCAGGGGGTTTATACTGAAGCTTTCTTT. It yields the protein CASSLALQGVYTEAFF.

CDR3 loop: CASSSSGRADTQYF. The CDR3 nucleotides are TGTGCCAGCAGTTCTAGCGGGAGGGCAGATACGCAGTATTTT. V and J are TRBV28 and TRBJ2-3, with 12 nucleotides matching TRBD2. V lost 4 bases, J lost 4 bases, and 0 bases stayed unmatched. This CDR3 region has 14 residues. In germline, CDR1 is MDHEN, CDR2 SYDVKM.

This clonotype was counted at least ten times. The chain uses TRBV7-9 and TRBJ2-3; the D gene could be TRBD1 or TRBD2 (5 bases each). Trimming left V 3 bases short and J 4 bases short, with 11 bases between. From germline, CDR1 is SEHNR and CDR2 FQNEAQ (reference sequence). CDR3 size: 14 residues. The CDR3, as DNA: TGTGCCAGCAGCTTCCCAATGGGACCAGATACGCAGTATTTT. It yields the protein CASSFPMGPDTQYF.

This clonotype has at least ten counts. Since a much larger clone is just one base distant, this may be a read error. The chain recombines TRBV7-9 with TRBJ2-3; D unresolved. The CDR3 is made up of 12 amino acids. Trimming left V 5 bases short and J 2 bases short, with 5 bases between. In germline, CDR1 is SEHNR, CDR2 FQNEAQ (reference sequence). CDR3: CASSIYTDTQYF. CDR3 sequence (DNA): TGTGCCAGCAGCATTTACACAGATACGCAGTATTTT. Based on the CDR3 plus reference TRBV7-9 and TRBJ2-3, the full variable domain is DTGVSQNPRHKITKRGQNVTFRCDPISEHNRLYWYRQTLGQGPEFLTYFQNEAQLEKSRLLSDRFSAERPKGSFSTLEIQRTEQGDSAMYLCASSIYTDTQYFGPGTRLTVL.

This clonotype was observed at least ten times. V usage is TRBV4-3 and J usage is TRBJ1-5; 8 bases line up with TRBD1. Unmatched junction bases numbered 5, after V lost 0 bases and J lost 7 bases. Germline V CDR1 and CDR2: LGHNA, YSLEER. CDR3 size: 15 residues. The CDR3 here is CASSQDGGTGQPQHF. CDR3 nucleotides: TGCGCCAGCAGCCAAGACGGAGGGACAGGCCAGCCCCAGCATTTT.

As to this clonotype: A much larger clone lies one base from this, so it may be a read error. J is TRBJ2-1 and V is TRBV20-1; maybe TRBD2 (5 bases). CDR1 DFQATT and CDR2 SNEGSKA come from the germline V gene (reference sequence). This CDR3 comprises 14 residues. As DNA, the CDR3 is TGCGGTGCTAGAGAGTGGCGGGCACTCAATGAGCAGTTCTTC. Its translation: CGAREWRALNEQFF.

This clonotype was counted at least ten times. The chain joins TRBV30 to TRBJ2-1; D is possibly TRBD1 (6 bases). The CDR3 consists of 15 residues. The germline gives CDR1 GTSNPN, CDR2 SVGIG (reference sequence). The V and J ends lost 0 bases and 1 base respectively, with 10 bases between them. CDR3 nucleotides: TGTGCCTGGAGTGTACGTGACAGGTCCTACAATGAGCAGTTCTTC. As protein: CAWSVRDRSYNEQFF.